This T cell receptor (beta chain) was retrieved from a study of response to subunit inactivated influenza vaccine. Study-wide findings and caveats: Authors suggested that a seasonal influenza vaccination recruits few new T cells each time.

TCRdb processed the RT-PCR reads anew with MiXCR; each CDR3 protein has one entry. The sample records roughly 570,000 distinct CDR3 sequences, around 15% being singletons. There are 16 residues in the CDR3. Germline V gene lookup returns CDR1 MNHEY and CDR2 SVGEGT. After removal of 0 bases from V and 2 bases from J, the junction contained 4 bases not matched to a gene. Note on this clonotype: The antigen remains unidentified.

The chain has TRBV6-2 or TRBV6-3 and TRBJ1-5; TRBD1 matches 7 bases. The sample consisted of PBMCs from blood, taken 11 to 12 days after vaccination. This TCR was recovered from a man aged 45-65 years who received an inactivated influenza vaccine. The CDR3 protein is CASSYSRDSGNQPQHF. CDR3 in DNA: TGTGCCAGCAGTTACTCCCGGGACAGCGGCAATCAGCCCCAGCATTTT.